These 21 T cell receptor beta chains were sequenced from one sample in a study. TCRdb re-derived calls from the RT-PCR reads in MiXCR, one entry per CDR3 protein. This table has about 700,000 distinct CDR3 sequences, over 12% appearing once. Sample: memory CD4+ T cells from blood. The receptor source for this set is a female donor in good health, serving as a healthy control.

This clonotype was detected many times. The chain employs TRBV10-3 and TRBJ2-2; 14 nucleotides line up with TRBD2. Germline V gives CDR1 ENHRY, CDR2 SYGVKD. This CDR3 region has 14 residues. V lost 7 bases, J lost 8 bases, and 3 bases stayed unmatched. CDR3 nucleotides: TGTGCCATCACCGGGACTAGCGGGAGTGGGGAGCTGTTTTTT. Protein sequence: CAITGTSGSGELFF.

This clonotype has only a few counts. The chain is built from TRBV12-3 or TRBV12-4 and TRBJ2-1; D gene uncertain. V lost 2 bases, J lost 6 bases, and 11 bases lay in between. There are 14 residues in the CDR3. CDR3 sequence: CASSLLANFNEQFF. CDR3 nucleotide sequence: TGTGCCAGCAGTTTACTTGCAAATTTCAATGAGCAGTTCTTC.

This rearrangement joins TRBV2 to TRBJ2-7, with D unclear. Germline CDR1 is SNHLY and CDR2 is FYNNEI. The CDR3 runs 11 residues. Trimming removed 6 bases from V and 4 bases from J, with 7 bases in between. Here the CDR3 DNA reads TGTGCCAGCAGATGGAAGTACGAGCAGTACTTC. Residues: CASRWKYEQYF.

This clonotype has just a few counts. The chain links TRBV5-6 to TRBJ1-6; tentatively, D is TRBD1 (5 bases). CDR3 length: 14 amino acids. V lost 2 bases, J lost 10 bases, and 13 bases lay in between. Germline-derived CDR1 and CDR2 are SGHDT and YYEEEE. CDR3 bases: TGTGCCAGCAGCTTCCGGGGGAGCGGATCACCCCTCCACTTT. Protein product: CASSFRGSGSPLHF.

CDR3 bases: TGTGCCAGCAGCCAGACAGGGCCGTTGAACACTGAAGCTTTCTTT. As protein: CASSQTGPLNTEAFF. The chain carries TRBV21-1 and TRBJ1-1; TRBD1 is taken as the D call from the table, unchecked against the DNA. TRBV21-1 counts as a pseudogene. The CDR3 is 15 amino acids.

Concerning this clonotype itself: A much larger clonotype is one base distant, so this may be a read error. The J gene is TRBJ2-5, the V gene TRBV5-1; D unclear. The CDR3 has 15 amino acids. From germline, CDR1 is SGHRS and CDR2 YFSETQ. V shed 0 bases and J shed 5 bases, with 14 bases lying between them. The CDR3 DNA sequence: TGCGCCAGCAGCTTGGATACCCGGAAGGGCGAGACCCAGTACTTC. Its translation is CASSLDTRKGETQYF. Based on the CDR3 plus reference TRBV5-1 and TRBJ2-5, the full variable domain is KAGVTQTPRYLIKTRGQQVTLSCSPISGHRSVSWYQQTPGQGLQFLFEYFSETQRNKGNFPGRFSGRQFSNSRSEMNVSTLELGDSALYLCASSLDTRKGETQYFGPGTRLLVL.

This clonotype was counted at least ten times. The genes are TRBV5-6 and TRBJ2-1; 10 bases are a match to TRBD2. This CDR3 comprises 15 residues. J lost 4 bases, V lost 2 bases, and 3 bases had no gene match. Germline V gene data show CDR1 as SGHDT and CDR2 as YYEEEE. Here the CDR3 DNA reads TGTGCCAGCAGCTTTCGGACTAGCGGTTACAATGAGCAGTTCTTC. It encodes CASSFRTSGYNEQFF.

This clonotype was seen a few times. This rearrangement joins TRBV6-5 to TRBJ2-5; TRBD2 matches at 8 bases. The CDR3 length is 16 residues. The V gene end was trimmed by 2 bases and the J gene end by 4 bases; junction bases not matched to a gene: 9. Germline loops: CDR1 MNHEY, CDR2 SVGAGI. The CDR3: CASSYLGGATRETQYF. In nucleotides, the CDR3 is TGTGCCAGCAGTTACCTCGGGGGGGCGACGAGAGAGACCCAGTACTTC.

This clonotype was observed a few times. The chain has TRBV5-1 and TRBJ2-2, with D possibly matching TRBD1 (6 bases). The germline CDR1 and CDR2 sequences are SGHRS and YFSETQ. V dropped 5 bases and J dropped 1 base, with 12 bases sitting between them. The CDR3 consists of 15 residues. The CDR3 sequence is CASSSTGWNTGELFF. CDR3 coding DNA: TGCGCCAGCAGTTCCACAGGGTGGAACACCGGGGAGCTGTTTTTT.

At least ten counts were recorded for this clonotype. This chain joins TRBV4-1 and TRBJ1-1, with unresolved D. V gave up 0 bases and J gave up 0 bases, with 11 bases separating them. Germline CDR1 reads MGHRA; CDR2 reads YSYEKL. The CDR3 has 16 residues. The CDR3, as DNA: TGCGCCAGCAGCCAAGACGCGGGTCGGTTGAACACTGAAGCTTTCTTT. Its protein product is CASSQDAGRLNTEAFF.

The chain uses TRBV7-9 and TRBJ2-3, with D perhaps matching TRBD2 (5 bases). V dropped 10 bases and J dropped 0 bases, with 11 bases sitting between them. The CDR3 extends over 13 amino acids. Germline V lookup: CDR1 SEHNR, CDR2 FQNEAQ (reference sequence). CDR3 sequence (DNA): TGTGCCACCAGACGGGGTAGCACAGATACGCAGTATTTT. The encoded protein is CATRRGSTDTQYF. Full variable domain (remainder filled in from reference TRBV7-9 and TRBJ2-3): DTGVSQNPRHKITKRGQNVTFRCDPISEHNRLYWYRQTLGQGPEFLTYFQNEAQLEKSRLLSDRFSAERPKGSFSTLEIQRTEQGDSAMYLCATRRGSTDTQYFGPGTRLTVL.

The chain links TRBV12-3 or TRBV12-4 to TRBJ1-1, with TRBD1 matching 7 bases. V lost 7 bases to trimming and J lost 5 bases; unmatched junction nucleotides: 7. CDR3 length equals 13 residues. The CDR3: CASTRTGSTEAFF. As DNA, the CDR3 is TGTGCCAGCACGAGGACAGGCAGTACTGAAGCTTTCTTT.

At least ten counts were recorded for this clonotype. The CDR3 spells CASNSVFPPYEQYF. CDR3 nucleotides: TGTGCCAGCAATTCGGTGTTCCCCCCCTACGAGCAGTACTTC. The genes are TRBV6-5 and TRBJ2-7; D gene unclear. Germline assignment: CDR1 MNHEY and CDR2 SVGAGI. The CDR3 spans 14 residues. The V gene lost 7 bases and the J gene lost 2 bases, with 15 bases spanning the gap.

The chain carries TRBV19 and TRBJ1-4; 9 bases align to TRBD1. CDR3 length: 14 amino acids. Germline V gives CDR1 LNHDA, CDR2 SQIVND (reference sequence). Trimming at V came to 6 bases and at J to 6 bases, leaving 5 bases not matched to a gene. CDR3 amino acids: CASRHTGGDEKLFF. The CDR3 nucleotides read TGTGCCAGTAGGCATACAGGGGGCGATGAAAAACTGTTTTTT. The variable domain in full, with the rest retrieved from reference TRBV19 and TRBJ1-4, is DGGITQSPKYLFRKEGQNVTLSCEQNLNHDAMYWYRQDPGQGLRLIYYSQIVNDFQKGDIAEGYSVSREKKESFPLTVTSAQKNPTAFYLCASRHTGGDEKLFFGSGTQLSVL.

This clonotype was counted a few times. V usage is TRBV24-1 and J usage is TRBJ2-1; no clear D gene. The length of the CDR3 is 15 residues. CDR1 is KGHDR, CDR2 SFDVKD, per germline. The V gene lost 0 bases and the J gene lost 1 base, with 6 bases spanning the gap. Here the CDR3 reads CATSDLDISYNEQFF. The CDR3 DNA is TGTGCCACCAGTGATTTGGACATTTCCTACAATGAGCAGTTCTTC.

The V and J genes are TRBV7-3 and TRBJ2-1, with 7 bases lining up with TRBD1. The CDR3 is 14 amino acids. Germline-derived CDR1 and CDR2 are SGHTA and FQGTGA. V shed 4 bases, J shed 5 bases, and the junction held 5 bases outside the gene matches. The CDR3: CASSSDRANNEQFF. CDR3 nucleotides: TGTGCCAGCAGCTCAGACAGGGCCAACAATGAGCAGTTCTTC. The variable domain in full, completed from reference TRBV7-3 and TRBJ2-1, reads GAGVSQTPSNKVTEKGKYVELRCDPISGHTALYWYRQSLGQGPEFLIYFQGTGAADDSGLPNDRFFAVRPEGSVSTLKIQRTERGDSAVYLCASSSDRANNEQFFGPGTRLTVL.

This clonotype was recorded at least ten times. Its ends do not fully match the called genes, so a read error is possible. The chain recombines TRBV9 with TRBJ2-1; 10 bases fit TRBD1. The CDR3 has 12 residues. Germline lookup yields CDR1 SGDLS and CDR2 YYNGEE. Written as DNA, the CDR3 is TGTGCCAGCAGCGTTTCCGGACAGGGGGTGGTCTTC. This sequence encodes CASSVSGQGVVF.

This clonotype came up a few times. The J gene is TRBJ2-5, the V gene TRBV7-9; weak D call: TRBD1 (6 bases). This CDR3 is built from 12 residues. V lost 5 bases and J lost 13, with 17 bases in between. Germline V CDR1 and CDR2: SEHNR, FQNEAQ (reference sequence). The CDR3 here is CASSLEGQQPYF. The CDR3 DNA reads as TGTGCCAGCAGCCTAGAGGGACAACAGCCGTACTTC.

This chain links TRBV6-5 with TRBJ2-7; possible D gene TRBD1, 6 bases. V lost 1 base, J lost 6 bases, and 13 bases lay in between. Germline-derived CDR1 and CDR2 are MNHEY and SVGAGI. The CDR3 is 14 amino acids. The CDR3 loop is CASSYWQGISEQYF. CDR3 nucleotides: TGTGCCAGCAGTTACTGGCAGGGGATAAGCGAGCAGTACTTC.

The chain joins TRBV29-1 to TRBJ1-2, with a possible D match to TRBD1 (6 bases). V lost 8 bases to trimming and J lost 7 bases, with 17 bases between them. The CDR3 covers 12 residues. Germline CDR1 and CDR2: SQVTM and ANQGSEA. CDR3 sequence reads: CSFRGGSGGYTF. CDR3 bases: TGCAGCTTTCGAGGGGGGTCCGGTGGCTACACCTTC.

V and J are TRBV20-1 and TRBJ2-3; no reliable D call. Trimming stripped 7 bases from V and 6 bases from J, with 14 bases between. Germline CDR1 and CDR2: DFQATT and SNEGSKA (reference sequence). The CDR3 spans 12 residues. CDR3 in amino acids: CSVPGSADTQYF. For the CDR3, the DNA is TGCAGTGTCCCGGGCAGTGCCGATACGCAGTATTTT.